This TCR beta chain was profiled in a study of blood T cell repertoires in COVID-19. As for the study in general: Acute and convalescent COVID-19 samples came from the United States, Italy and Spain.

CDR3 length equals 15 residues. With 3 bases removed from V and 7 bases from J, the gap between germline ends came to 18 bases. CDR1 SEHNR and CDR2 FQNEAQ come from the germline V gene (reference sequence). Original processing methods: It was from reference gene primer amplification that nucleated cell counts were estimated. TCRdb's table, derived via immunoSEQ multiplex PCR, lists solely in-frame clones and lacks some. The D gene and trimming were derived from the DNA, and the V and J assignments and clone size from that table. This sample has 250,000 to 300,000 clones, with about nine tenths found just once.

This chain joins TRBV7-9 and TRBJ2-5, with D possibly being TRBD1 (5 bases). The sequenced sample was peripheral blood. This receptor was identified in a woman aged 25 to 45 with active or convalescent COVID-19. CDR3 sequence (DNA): TGTGCCAGCAGCTTGTCGGAAGGGGCGCCTGGGACCCAGTACTTC. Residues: CASSLSEGAPGTQYF.